This TCR beta chain was sequenced for a study of tumor-infiltrating T cells and Merkel cell polyomavirus. On the study more broadly: The T cells studied were KLL-specific CD8+ cells against Merkel polyomavirus. Median follow-up was about 3 years, ranging from 1.1 to 6.0 years. Findings and limits, study-wide: Patients having roughly 5-120 rather than 0-3 KLL-specific tumor clonotypes survived MCC longer. The study covered a single Merkel cell polyomavirus epitope only.

Immunohistochemistry showed robust Merkel cell polyomavirus Large T antigen staining in every patient's tumor. Patients with unknown primaries presenting with nodal disease, or with insufficient primary tissue, had lymph node tumors analyzed. The V gene lost 1 base and the J gene lost 4 bases, with 9 bases spanning the gap. In germline, CDR1 is SGHTA, CDR2 FQGNSA. The CDR3 is 14 residues long. Only in-frame clones appear in the TCRdb table, and some are missing; sequencing was by immunoSEQ multiplex PCR. Among 930 or so clones, around 90% were seen once, and the ten largest hold about 12%. Remarks on this clone: Its cognate antigen is unknown.

The chain carries TRBV7-2 and TRBJ2-3, with D possibly matching TRBD1 (6 bases). What was sequenced was lymph node tissue. The TCR originated in a woman aged 70 to 79 with Merkel cell carcinoma. The CDR3: CASSLGGHADTQYF. DNA for the CDR3: TGTGCCAGCAGCTTAGGGGGGCATGCAGATACGCAGTATTTT.